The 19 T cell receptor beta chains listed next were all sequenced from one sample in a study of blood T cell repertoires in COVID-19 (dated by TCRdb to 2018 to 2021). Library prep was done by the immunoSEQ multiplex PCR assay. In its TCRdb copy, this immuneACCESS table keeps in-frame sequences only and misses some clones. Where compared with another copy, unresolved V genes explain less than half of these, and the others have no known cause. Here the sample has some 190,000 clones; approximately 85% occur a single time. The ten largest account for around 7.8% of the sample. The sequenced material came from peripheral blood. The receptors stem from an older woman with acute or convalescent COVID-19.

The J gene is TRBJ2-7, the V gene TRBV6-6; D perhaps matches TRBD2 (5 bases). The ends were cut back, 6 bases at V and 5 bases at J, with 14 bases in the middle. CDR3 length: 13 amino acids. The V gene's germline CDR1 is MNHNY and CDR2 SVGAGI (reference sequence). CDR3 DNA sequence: TGTGCCAGCAGGTCGAGAGGGTCAGACGAGCAGTACGTC. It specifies CASRSRGSDEQYV.

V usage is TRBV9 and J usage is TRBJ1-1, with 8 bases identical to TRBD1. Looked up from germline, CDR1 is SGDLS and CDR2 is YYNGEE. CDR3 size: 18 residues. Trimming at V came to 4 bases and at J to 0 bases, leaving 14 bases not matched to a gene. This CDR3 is CASSPGADRAWMNTEAFF. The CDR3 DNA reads TGTGCCAGCAGCCCCGGGGCGGACAGGGCGTGGATGAACACTGAAGCTTTCTTT.

In nucleotides, the CDR3 is TGCAGCGTTGAAGGCTATTCGGACAGGGAACATAATTCACCCCTCCACTTT. Amino acids: CSVEGYSDREHNSPLHF. The J gene is TRBJ1-6, the V gene TRBV29-1, with TRBD1 identical over 8 bases. Germline V gene lookup returns CDR1 SQVTM and CDR2 ANQGSEA. Trimming at V came to 1 base and at J to 5 bases, leaving 10 bases not matched to a gene. The CDR3 runs 17 residues.

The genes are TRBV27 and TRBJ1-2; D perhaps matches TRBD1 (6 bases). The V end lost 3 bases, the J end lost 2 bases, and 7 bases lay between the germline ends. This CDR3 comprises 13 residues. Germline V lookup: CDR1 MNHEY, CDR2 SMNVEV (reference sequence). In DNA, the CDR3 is TGTGCCAGCAGTTTGGACAGCAACTATGGCTACACCTTC. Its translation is CASSLDSNYGYTF.

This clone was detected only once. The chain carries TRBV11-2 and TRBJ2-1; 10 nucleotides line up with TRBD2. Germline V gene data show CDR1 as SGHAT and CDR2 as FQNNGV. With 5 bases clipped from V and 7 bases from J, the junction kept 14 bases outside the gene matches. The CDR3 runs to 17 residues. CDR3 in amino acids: CASSPFFSAGGGNEQFF. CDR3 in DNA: TGTGCCAGCAGCCCCTTCTTCTCAGCGGGAGGGGGTAATGAGCAGTTCTTC.

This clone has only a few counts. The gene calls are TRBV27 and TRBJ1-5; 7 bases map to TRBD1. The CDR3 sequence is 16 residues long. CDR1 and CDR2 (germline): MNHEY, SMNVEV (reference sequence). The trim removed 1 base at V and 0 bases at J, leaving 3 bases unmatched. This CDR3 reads CASSLLGTDSNQPQHF. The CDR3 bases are TGTGCCAGCAGTTTATTGGGGACAGATAGCAATCAGCCCCAGCATTTT.

CDR3 region: CASSFSSYTGELFF. The CDR3 region has the DNA TGTGCCAGCAGCTTTAGCAGCTACACCGGGGAGCTGTTTTTT. J is TRBJ2-2 and V is TRBV13; D is unclear. The ends were cut back, 3 bases at V and 3 bases at J, with 8 bases in the middle. CDR1 is PRHDT, CDR2 FYEKMQ, per germline (reference sequence). This CDR3 spans 14 amino acids.

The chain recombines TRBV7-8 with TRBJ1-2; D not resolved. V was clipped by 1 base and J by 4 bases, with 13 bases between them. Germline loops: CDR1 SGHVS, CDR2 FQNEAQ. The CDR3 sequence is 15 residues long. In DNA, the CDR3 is TGTGCCAGCAGCTTAGGGTTCAGTAGAGGCTATGGCTACACCTTC. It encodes CASSLGFSRGYGYTF.

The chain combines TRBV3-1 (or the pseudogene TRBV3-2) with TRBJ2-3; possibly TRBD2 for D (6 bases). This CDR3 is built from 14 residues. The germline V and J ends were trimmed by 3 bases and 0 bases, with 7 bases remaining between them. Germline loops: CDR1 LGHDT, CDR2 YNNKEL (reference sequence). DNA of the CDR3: TGTGCCAGCAGCCACGGGACTAGCACAGATACGCAGTATTTT. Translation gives CASSHGTSTDTQYF.

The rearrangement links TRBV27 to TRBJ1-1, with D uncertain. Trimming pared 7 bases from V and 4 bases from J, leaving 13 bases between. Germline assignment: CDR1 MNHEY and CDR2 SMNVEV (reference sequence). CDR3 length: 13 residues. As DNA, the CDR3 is TGTGCCAGCATGAGGCTCCTAGGCACTGAAGCTTTCTTT. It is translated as CASMRLLGTEAFF.

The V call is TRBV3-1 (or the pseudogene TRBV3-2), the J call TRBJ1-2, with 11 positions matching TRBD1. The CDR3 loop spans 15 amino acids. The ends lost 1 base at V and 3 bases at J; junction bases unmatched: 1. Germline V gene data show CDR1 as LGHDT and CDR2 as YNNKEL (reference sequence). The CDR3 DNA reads TGTGCCAGCAGCCAAGGGGGACAGGGGGACTATGGCTACACCTTC. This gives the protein CASSQGGQGDYGYTF.

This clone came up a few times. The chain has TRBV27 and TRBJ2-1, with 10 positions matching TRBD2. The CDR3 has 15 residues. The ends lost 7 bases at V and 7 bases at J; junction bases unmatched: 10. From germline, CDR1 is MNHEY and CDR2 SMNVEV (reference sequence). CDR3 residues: CASTEREGLSNEQFF. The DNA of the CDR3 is TGTGCCAGCACTGAGCGGGAGGGCCTCAGTAATGAGCAGTTCTTC.

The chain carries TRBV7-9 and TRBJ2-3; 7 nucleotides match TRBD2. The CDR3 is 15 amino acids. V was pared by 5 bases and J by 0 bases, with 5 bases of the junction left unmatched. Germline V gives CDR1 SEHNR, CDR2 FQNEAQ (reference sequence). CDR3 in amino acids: CASSPLGGSTDTQYF. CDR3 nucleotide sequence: TGTGCCAGCAGCCCCCTGGGGGGGAGCACAGATACGCAGTATTTT.

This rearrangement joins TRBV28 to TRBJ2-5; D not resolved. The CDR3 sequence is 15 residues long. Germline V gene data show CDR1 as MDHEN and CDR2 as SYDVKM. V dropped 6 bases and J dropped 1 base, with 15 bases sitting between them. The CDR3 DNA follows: TGTGCCAGCAGCTCGCCGGGTCTCGGCCAAGAGACCCAGTACTTC. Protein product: CASSSPGLGQETQYF.

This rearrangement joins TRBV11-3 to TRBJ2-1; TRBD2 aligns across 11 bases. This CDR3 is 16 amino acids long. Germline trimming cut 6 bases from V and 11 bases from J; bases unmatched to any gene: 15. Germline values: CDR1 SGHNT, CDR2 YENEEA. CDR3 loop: CASSPGTSGSQPQQFF. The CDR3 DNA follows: TGTGCCAGCAGTCCCGGGACTAGCGGTTCCCAGCCTCAGCAGTTCTTC.

CDR3 region: CASSQDRGSTDTQYF. The CDR3 bases are TGCGCCAGCAGCCAAGATCGGGGTAGCACAGATACGCAGTATTTT. The V gene is TRBV4-1, the J gene TRBJ2-3, with a weak D call TRBD2 (5 bases). Germline V gene sequence: CDR1 MGHRA, CDR2 YSYEKL. The CDR3 has 15 amino acids. Trimming removed 0 bases from V and 0 bases from J, with 7 bases in between.

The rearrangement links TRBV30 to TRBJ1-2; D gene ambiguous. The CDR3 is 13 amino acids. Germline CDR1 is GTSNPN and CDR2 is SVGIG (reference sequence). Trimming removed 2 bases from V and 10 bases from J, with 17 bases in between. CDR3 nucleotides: TGTGCCTGGAGTCGGCCTCCGCCGGGATACTACACCTTC. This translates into CAWSRPPPGYYTF.

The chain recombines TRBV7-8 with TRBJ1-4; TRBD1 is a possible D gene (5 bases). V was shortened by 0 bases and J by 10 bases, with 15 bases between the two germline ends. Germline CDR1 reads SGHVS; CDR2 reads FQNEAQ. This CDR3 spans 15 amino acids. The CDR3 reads CASSLAQVREGKLFF. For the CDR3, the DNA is TGTGCCAGCAGCTTAGCGCAGGTCAGGGAGGGAAAACTGTTTTTT.

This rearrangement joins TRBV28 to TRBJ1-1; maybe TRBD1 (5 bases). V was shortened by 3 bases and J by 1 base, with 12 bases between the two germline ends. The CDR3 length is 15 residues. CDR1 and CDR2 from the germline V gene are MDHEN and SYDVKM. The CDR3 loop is CASSFPDRRNTEAFF. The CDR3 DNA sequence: TGTGCCAGCAGTTTTCCCGACAGACGGAACACTGAAGCTTTCTTT. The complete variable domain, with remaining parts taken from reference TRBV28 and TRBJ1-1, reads DVKVTQSSRYLVKRTGEKVFLECVQDMDHENMFWYRQDPGLGLRLIYFSYDVKMKEKGDIPEGYSVSREKKERFSLILESASTNQTSMYLCASSFPDRRNTEAFFGQGTRLTVV.